The 10 T cell receptor beta chains below were found in one sample sequenced in a study of PD-1 blockade in classical Hodgkin lymphoma. All patients relapsed after autologous stem cell transplantation, and brentuximab vedotin exposure varied. The table came from immunoSEQ multiplex PCR; TCRdb's copy has only in-frame clones and leaves some out. Among around 43,000 clones, around 80% were seen once, and the ten largest hold under 15%. The sample here was peripheral blood mononuclear cells (PBMCs), taken at baseline. These receptors originate from a human donor with classical Hodgkin lymphoma.

This clone came up a few times. The V call is TRBV19, the J call TRBJ2-6, with D possibly matching TRBD1 (5 bases). This CDR3 is 16 amino acids long. The germline gives CDR1 LNHDA, CDR2 SQIVND (reference sequence). The V end was cut by 3 bases, the J end by 0 bases, with 9 bases between. CDR3 sequence (DNA): TGTGCCAGTAGTATTGGACAACTCTCTGGGGCCAACGTCCTGACTTTC. This translates into CASSIGQLSGANVLTF.

The gene calls are TRBV11-2 and TRBJ1-4; D is possibly TRBD1 (5 bases). The CDR3 extends over 13 amino acids. Germline CDR1 and CDR2: SGHAT and FQNNGV. The V gene lost 1 base and the J gene lost 9 bases, with 9 bases spanning the gap. The CDR3 DNA follows: TGTGCCAGCAGCTTAGTGGGGGACCAAAAACTGTTTTTT. Amino acids: CASSLVGDQKLFF.

The V call is TRBV6-1, the J call TRBJ1-2; D gene ambiguous. V lost 1 base to trimming and J lost 8 bases, with 11 bases between them. The V gene's germline CDR1 is MNHNS and CDR2 SASEGT. The CDR3 extends over 13 amino acids. CDR3 loop: CASSEGGGFGYTF. CDR3 coding DNA: TGTGCCAGCAGTGAAGGAGGAGGATTCGGCTACACCTTC.

The chain couples TRBV9 to TRBJ2-7, with D perhaps matching TRBD2 (6 bases). This CDR3 is built from 14 residues. Germline V CDR1 and CDR2: SGDLS, YYNGEE. V shed 3 bases and J shed 2 bases, with 12 bases lying between them. DNA for the CDR3: TGTGCCAGCAGCGCCGGGACTGGGACCTACGAGCAGTACTTC. It codes for CASSAGTGTYEQYF.

The gene calls are TRBV6-1 and TRBJ2-7; D gene unclear. Between the trimmed V and J ends, which lost 6 bases and 0 bases, there was a span of 6 bases. Germline assignment: CDR1 MNHNS and CDR2 SASEGT. The CDR3 spans 12 residues. The CDR3 reads CASRDRSYEQYF. The CDR3 DNA follows: TGTGCCAGCAGGGACCGCTCCTACGAGCAGTACTTC.

The V and J genes are TRBV7-9 and TRBJ1-3; D not certain. Germline CDR1 and CDR2: SEHNR and FQNEAQ (reference sequence). Deletions cut 5 bases from V and 0 bases from J, with 14 bases between. The CDR3 consists of 16 residues. Here the CDR3 DNA reads TGTGCCAGCAGCCCCCGGACGGAAACCTCTGGAAACACCATATATTTT. Translation gives CASSPRTETSGNTIYF.

The J gene is TRBJ2-3, the V gene TRBV10-3, with a possible D match to TRBD2 (6 bases). The CDR3 sequence is 13 residues long. With 5 bases removed from V and 4 bases from J, the gap between germline ends came to 10 bases. Germline V gene sequence: CDR1 ENHRY, CDR2 SYGVKD. CDR3 coding DNA: TGTGCCATCAGTTCTTCTAGCGCAGATACGCAGTATTTT. Translation gives CAISSSSADTQYF.

The chain employs TRBV5-4 and TRBJ1-2; the D is unclear. The ends were cut back, 0 bases at V and 0 bases at J, with 6 bases in the middle. Germline V gene lookup returns CDR1 SGHNT and CDR2 YYREEE (reference sequence). The CDR3 is made up of 14 amino acids. The CDR3, as DNA: TGTGCCAGCAGCTTGGGGCGGACTAACTATGGCTACACCTTC. It specifies CASSLGRTNYGYTF.

The CDR3 region has the DNA TGTGCCATCGGACAGGGGGATACCGGGGAGCTGTTTTTT. Encoded protein: CAIGQGDTGELFF. The V and J genes are TRBV6-5 and TRBJ2-2; 10 bases match TRBD1. The germline CDR1 and CDR2 sequences are MNHEY and SVGAGI. V shed 10 bases and J 5 bases; nucleotides not matched to a gene: 4. There are 13 residues in the CDR3.

This chain links TRBV7-2 with TRBJ1-3, with unresolved D. V was cut by 5 bases and J by 0 bases, with 14 bases left in between. Germline V lookup: CDR1 SGHTA, CDR2 FQGNSA. CDR3 length: 16 amino acids. CDR3 region: CASSPPGAASGNTIYF. CDR3 nucleotide sequence: TGTGCCAGCAGCCCCCCAGGCGCTGCCTCTGGAAACACCATATATTTT.